This TCR beta chain was retrieved from a study of blood T cell repertoires in COVID-19. In the study's own analysis: Reference gene primer amplification yielded estimated nucleated cell counts. The method was immunoSEQ multiplex PCR; TCRdb's version includes in-frame clones alone and lacks a portion of them. The DNA was the basis for D and trimming; V, J and clone size are from that table. This sample has around 270,000 clones, with roughly 89% found just once. This CDR3 comprises 14 residues. Deletions cut 1 base from V and 4 bases from J, with 10 bases between. The V gene's germline CDR1 is LNHDA and CDR2 SQIVND (reference sequence).

The chain carries TRBV19 and TRBJ1-2; D remains unclear. Sequenced: peripheral blood. This sequence was found in a woman in her thirties or forties who had recovered from COVID-19. CDR3 protein: CASSIGAARYGYTF. The CDR3 DNA reads TGTGCCAGTAGTATAGGAGCGGCTCGCTATGGCTACACCTTC.